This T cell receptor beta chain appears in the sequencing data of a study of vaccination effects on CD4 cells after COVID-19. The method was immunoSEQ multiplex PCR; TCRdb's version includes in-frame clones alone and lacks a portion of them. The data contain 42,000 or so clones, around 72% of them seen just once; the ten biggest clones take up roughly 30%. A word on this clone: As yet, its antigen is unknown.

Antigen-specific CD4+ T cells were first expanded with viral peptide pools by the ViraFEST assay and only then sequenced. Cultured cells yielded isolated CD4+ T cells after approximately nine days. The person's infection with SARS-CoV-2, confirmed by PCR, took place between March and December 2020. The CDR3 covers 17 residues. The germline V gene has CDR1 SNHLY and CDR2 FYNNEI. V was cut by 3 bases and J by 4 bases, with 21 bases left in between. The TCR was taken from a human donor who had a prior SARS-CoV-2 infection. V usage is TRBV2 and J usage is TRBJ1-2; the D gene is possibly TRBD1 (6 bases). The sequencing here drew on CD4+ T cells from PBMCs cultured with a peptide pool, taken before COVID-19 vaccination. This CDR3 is CASSDSSPMGTPYGYTF. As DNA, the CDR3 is TGTGCCAGCAGTGATTCCTCTCCTATGGGGACACCCTATGGCTACACCTTC.